A single sample is the source of the 21 T cell receptor beta chains below, sequenced in a study of blood T cell repertoires in COVID-19. Profiled with immunoSEQ multiplex PCR; TCRdb holds only in-frame clones, not every one. This table has more than 45,000 clones, around nine tenths appearing once. Sequencing input: peripheral blood. Source of these receptors: a human donor with active COVID-19. The donor label of this sample is uncertain.

This sequence joins TRBV27 and TRBJ2-2; a weak D match, TRBD2 (6 bases). The V gene lost 0 bases and the J gene lost 7 bases, with 6 bases spanning the gap. The CDR3 has 13 residues. The germline V gene has CDR1 MNHEY and CDR2 SMNVEV (reference sequence). The CDR3 DNA follows: TGTGCCAGCAGTTTATCTAGCGGCGGGGAGCTGTTTTTT. Amino acid sequence: CASSLSSGGELFF.

The chain joins TRBV18 to TRBJ2-5; 9 bases align to TRBD1. The CDR3 is 13 amino acids. The germline V gene has CDR1 KGHSH and CDR2 LQKENI. V lost 5 bases, J lost 5 bases, and 3 bases stayed unmatched. For the CDR3, the DNA is TGTGCCAGCTCAGGGACAGGGCTGGAGACCCAGTACTTC. The encoded protein is CASSGTGLETQYF.

The CDR3 loop reads CASSDETVYEQYF. The DNA for the CDR3 is TGCGCCAGCAGTGACGAGACAGTGTACGAGCAGTACTTC. This chain joins TRBV10-2 and TRBJ2-7; possibly TRBD1 for D (5 bases). The CDR3 totals 13 residues. Germline V lookup: CDR1 WSHSY, CDR2 SAAADI. V gave up 3 bases and J gave up 4 bases, with 10 bases separating them.

The chain has TRBV11-3 and TRBJ2-3; 10 bases match TRBD2. CDR3 length: 17 amino acids. The ends lost 5 bases at V and 0 bases at J; junction bases unmatched: 8. The germline gives CDR1 SGHNT, CDR2 YENEEA. The CDR3 DNA sequence: TGTGCCAGCAGCCCACGGACTAGCGGCCCTAGCACAGATACGCAGTATTTT. It encodes CASSPRTSGPSTDTQYF. Using reference TRBV11-3 and TRBJ2-3 for the parts outside the CDR3, the full variable domain is EAGVVQSPRYKIIEKKQPVAFWCNPISGHNTLYWYLQNLGQGPELLIRYENEEAVDDSQLPKDRFSAERLKGVDSTLKIQPAELGDSAVYLCASSPRTSGPSTDTQYFGPGTRLTVL.

This clone occurred a few times. The CDR3 DNA is TGTGCCAGCAGTTATACAGGGGTTGAAAAACTGTTTTTT. Translation gives CASSYTGVEKLFF. The chain uses TRBV6-6 and TRBJ1-4; 7 bases are a match to TRBD1. The CDR3 loop spans 13 amino acids. Per germline, CDR1 MNHNY and CDR2 SVGAGI (reference sequence). V was pared by 3 bases and J by 7 bases, with 2 bases of the junction left unmatched.

This clone occurred once. The rearrangement uses TRBV28 and TRBJ2-5; TRBD1 agrees at 8 bases. CDR3 length: 14 amino acids. CDR1 is MDHEN, CDR2 SYDVKM, per germline. Unmatched junction bases numbered 5, after V lost 2 bases and J lost 6 bases. The CDR3 here is CASSLRTGKKTQYF. CDR3 DNA: TGTGCCAGCAGTTTAAGGACAGGGAAAAAGACCCAGTACTTC.

This clone was counted a few times. The V call is TRBV2, the J call TRBJ2-1; 12 bases match TRBD2. The germline CDR1 and CDR2 sequences are SNHLY and FYNNEI. The CDR3 runs 14 residues. V was pared by 6 bases and J by 8 bases, with 5 bases of the junction left unmatched. CDR3 loop: CASRATSGGYEQFF. The DNA of the CDR3 is TGTGCCAGCAGAGCGACTAGCGGGGGTTATGAGCAGTTCTTC.

J is TRBJ2-1 and V is TRBV5-1, with TRBD2 matching 8 bases. This CDR3 has 13 amino acids. The germline gives CDR1 SGHRS, CDR2 YFSETQ. V dropped 4 bases and J dropped 9; count of bases not matched to a gene: 6. CDR3 sequence (DNA): TGCGCCAGCAGCGAACCGGGAGGGGGTGAGCAGTTCTTC. Translated: CASSEPGGGEQFF.

The genes are TRBV2 and TRBJ1-1; weak D call: TRBD1 (5 bases). The germline V gene has CDR1 SNHLY and CDR2 FYNNEI. The CDR3 is 16 residues long. Trimming took off 6 bases at V and 2 bases at J, with 19 bases between the two ends. The CDR3 DNA reads TGTGCCAGCAGCCCATCGGGGCGGGGGGGAAACACTGAAGCTTTCTTT. Encoded protein: CASSPSGRGGNTEAFF.

This clone was counted a single time. Written as DNA, the CDR3 is TGCGCCAGCAGCCAAGGGGCGACAGGGGGCTACGAGCAGTACTTC. Protein: CASSQGATGGYEQYF. The V call is TRBV4-3, the J call TRBJ2-7, with TRBD1 matching 9 bases. V trimming: 1 base; J trimming: 3 bases; junction bases outside the gene matches: 4. In germline, CDR1 is LGHNA, CDR2 YSLEER. The CDR3 totals 15 residues.

J is TRBJ1-5 and V is TRBV11-2; D may be TRBD1 (5 bases). The CDR3 runs 12 residues. V dropped 2 bases and J dropped 11 bases, with 10 bases sitting between them. Germline V gene lookup returns CDR1 SGHAT and CDR2 FQNNGV. The CDR3 sequence: CASSLSEGAQHF. DNA for the CDR3: TGTGCCAGCAGCTTAAGTGAAGGGGCCCAGCATTTT.

This chain connects TRBV19 to TRBJ2-2, with TRBD2 identical over 10 bases. This CDR3 region has 15 residues. Germline CDR1 LNHDA, CDR2 SQIVND (reference sequence). With V trimmed by 10 bases and J by 0 bases, 5 bases remained unmatched. The CDR3 DNA reads as TGTGCCACCTCGGGACTAGCGTCGAACACCGGGGAGCTGTTTTTT. Its translation is CATSGLASNTGELFF.

This chain joins TRBV5-1 and TRBJ2-7; TRBD1 agrees at 7 bases. The ends lost 0 bases at V and 1 base at J; junction bases unmatched: 4. The CDR3 is 15 residues long. CDR1 SGHRS and CDR2 YFSETQ come from the germline V gene. This CDR3 reads CASSLDPGQSYEQYF. The CDR3 region has the DNA TGCGCCAGCAGCTTGGATCCGGGACAGTCCTACGAGCAGTACTTC. Full variable domain (missing parts from reference TRBV5-1 and TRBJ2-7): KAGVTQTPRYLIKTRGQQVTLSCSPISGHRSVSWYQQTPGQGLQFLFEYFSETQRNKGNFPGRFSGRQFSNSRSEMNVSTLELGDSALYLCASSLDPGQSYEQYFGPGTRLTVT.

A few counts support this clone. This chain links TRBV20-1 with TRBJ2-3, with 9 bases aligning to TRBD2. The CDR3 contains 15 residues. The V gene end was trimmed by 3 bases and the J gene end by 4 bases; junction bases not matched to a gene: 8. Germline-derived CDR1 and CDR2 are DFQATT and SNEGSKA (reference sequence). The CDR3 region has the DNA TGCAGTGCTAGTGGTGGCGGGGGGGCCGCAGATACGCAGTATTTT. This gives the protein CSASGGGGAADTQYF.

The chain employs TRBV11-2 and TRBJ2-1; a weak D match, TRBD2 (5 bases). Trimming pared 1 base from V and 6 bases from J, leaving 16 bases between. Germline-derived CDR1 and CDR2 are SGHAT and FQNNGV. The CDR3 runs to 16 residues. CDR3 loop: CASSLGIDYIGNEQFF. In nucleotides, the CDR3 is TGTGCCAGCAGCTTAGGTATAGACTACATCGGCAATGAGCAGTTCTTC.

V usage is TRBV5-6 and J usage is TRBJ1-1, with a possible D match to TRBD1 (5 bases). Trimming pared 4 bases from V and 0 bases from J, leaving 10 bases between. CDR1 is SGHDT, CDR2 YYEEEE, per germline. The CDR3 runs 14 residues. Written as DNA, the CDR3 is TGTGCCAGCAGCCGGACACTCATGAACACTGAAGCTTTCTTT. This gives the protein CASSRTLMNTEAFF.

A single count supports this clone. V and J are TRBV4-3 and TRBJ2-7; no definite D call. Trimming took 1 base from V and 0 from J, leaving 10 bases between them. Germline CDR1 reads LGHNA; CDR2 reads YSLEER. The CDR3 spans 15 residues. The CDR3 DNA sequence: TGCGCCAGCAGCCAAGGGCGGTCCCCCTCCTACGAGCAGTACTTC. Translation: CASSQGRSPSYEQYF.

This rearrangement joins TRBV29-1 to TRBJ2-1, with 9 nucleotides matching TRBD2. CDR3 length: 14 amino acids. V lost 7 bases, J lost 4 bases, and 8 bases stayed unmatched. Germline V gene data show CDR1 as SQVTM and CDR2 as ANQGSEA. CDR3 coding DNA: TGCAGCGCCGCCTCAGCGGGAGGTTACAATGAGCAGTTCTTC. This codes for CSAASAGGYNEQFF.

By proportion, this clone is medium-sized (0.01 to 0.1%). The chain couples TRBV19 to TRBJ1-5, with TRBD1 identical over 9 bases. CDR3 size: 15 residues. CDR1 is LNHDA and CDR2 is SQIVND in the germline V gene (reference sequence). V dropped 10 bases and J dropped 2; count of bases not matched to a gene: 9. This CDR3 reads CATDRGRKGNQPQHF. CDR3 bases: TGTGCCACCGACAGGGGGAGGAAGGGCAATCAGCCCCAGCATTTT.

The chain employs TRBV11-1 and TRBJ2-1; TRBD1 agrees at 9 bases. V shed 5 bases, J shed 9 bases, and the junction held 11 bases outside the gene matches. The CDR3 length is 15 residues. The V gene's germline CDR1 is SGHAT and CDR2 FQDESV (reference sequence). CDR3 sequence reads: CASSLSPGQGSEQFF. In nucleotides, the CDR3 is TGTGCCAGCAGCCTATCGCCGGGACAGGGATCTGAGCAGTTCTTC.

This chain connects TRBV6-4 to TRBJ1-2; a possible D gene is TRBD1 (6 bases). This CDR3 is 15 amino acids long. CDR1 is MRHNA, CDR2 SNTAGT, per germline. V shed 7 bases and J shed 2 bases, with 17 bases lying between them. CDR3 nucleotide sequence: TGTGCCAGCACATACAGGGTTATTGCGAACTATGGCTACACCTTC. Protein: CASTYRVIANYGYTF.